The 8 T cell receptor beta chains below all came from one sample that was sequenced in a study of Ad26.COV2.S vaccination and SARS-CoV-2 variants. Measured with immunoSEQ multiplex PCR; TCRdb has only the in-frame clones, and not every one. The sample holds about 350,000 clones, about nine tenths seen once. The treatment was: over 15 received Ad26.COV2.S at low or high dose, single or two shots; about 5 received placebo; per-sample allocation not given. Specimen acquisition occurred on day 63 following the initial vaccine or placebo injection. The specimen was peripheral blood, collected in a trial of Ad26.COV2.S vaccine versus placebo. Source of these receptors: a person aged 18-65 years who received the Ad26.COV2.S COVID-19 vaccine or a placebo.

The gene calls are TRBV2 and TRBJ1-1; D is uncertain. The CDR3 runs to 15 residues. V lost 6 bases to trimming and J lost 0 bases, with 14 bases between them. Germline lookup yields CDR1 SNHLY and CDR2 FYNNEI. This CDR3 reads CASRSVGRMNTEAFF. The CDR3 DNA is TGTGCCAGCAGGAGTGTAGGCCGAATGAACACTGAAGCTTTCTTT.

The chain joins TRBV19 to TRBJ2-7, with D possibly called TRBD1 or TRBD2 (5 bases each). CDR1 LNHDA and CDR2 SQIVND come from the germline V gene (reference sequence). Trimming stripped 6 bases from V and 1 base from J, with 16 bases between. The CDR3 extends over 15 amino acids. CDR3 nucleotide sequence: TGTGCCAGTAGCCCCCGGGACCGATCGTCCTACGAGCAGTACTTC. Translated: CASSPRDRSSYEQYF.

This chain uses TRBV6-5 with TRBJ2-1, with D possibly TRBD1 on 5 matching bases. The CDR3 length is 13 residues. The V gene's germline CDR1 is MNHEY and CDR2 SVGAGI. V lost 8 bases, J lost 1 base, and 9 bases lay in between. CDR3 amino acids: CASRSGSYNEQFF. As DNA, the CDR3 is TGTGCCAGCCGTTCAGGGTCCTACAATGAGCAGTTCTTC.

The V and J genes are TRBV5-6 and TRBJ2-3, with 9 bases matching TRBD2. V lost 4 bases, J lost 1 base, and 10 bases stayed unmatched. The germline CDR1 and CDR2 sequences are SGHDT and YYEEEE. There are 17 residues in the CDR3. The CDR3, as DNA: TGTGCCAGCAGCCCCTTCGGGGCTAGCGGGGGCACAGATACGCAGTATTTT. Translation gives CASSPFGASGGTDTQYF.

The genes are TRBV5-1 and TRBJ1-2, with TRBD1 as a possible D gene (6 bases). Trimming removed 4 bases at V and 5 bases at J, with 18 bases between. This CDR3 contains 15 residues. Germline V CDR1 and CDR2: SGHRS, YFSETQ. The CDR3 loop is CASSPEGQGRYGYTF. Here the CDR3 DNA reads TGCGCCAGCAGCCCGGAGGGGCAGGGGAGGTATGGCTACACCTTC.

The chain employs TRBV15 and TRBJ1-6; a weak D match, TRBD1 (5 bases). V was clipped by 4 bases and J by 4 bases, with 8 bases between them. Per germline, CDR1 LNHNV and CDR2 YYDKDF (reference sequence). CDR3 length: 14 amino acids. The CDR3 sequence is CATSNGGYNSPLHF. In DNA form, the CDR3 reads TGTGCCACCAGCAACGGGGGATATAATTCACCCCTCCACTTT.

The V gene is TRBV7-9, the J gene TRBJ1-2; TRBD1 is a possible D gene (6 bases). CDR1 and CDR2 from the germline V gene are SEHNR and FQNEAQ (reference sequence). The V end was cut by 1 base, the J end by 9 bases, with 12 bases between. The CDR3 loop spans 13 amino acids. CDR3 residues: CASSLGSTGSYTF. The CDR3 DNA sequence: TGTGCCAGCAGCTTAGGGTCGACAGGTAGCTACACCTTC. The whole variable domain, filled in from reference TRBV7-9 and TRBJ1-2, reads DTGVSQNPRHKITKRGQNVTFRCDPISEHNRLYWYRQTLGQGPEFLTYFQNEAQLEKSRLLSDRFSAERPKGSFSTLEIQRTEQGDSAMYLCASSLGSTGSYTFGSGTRLTVV.

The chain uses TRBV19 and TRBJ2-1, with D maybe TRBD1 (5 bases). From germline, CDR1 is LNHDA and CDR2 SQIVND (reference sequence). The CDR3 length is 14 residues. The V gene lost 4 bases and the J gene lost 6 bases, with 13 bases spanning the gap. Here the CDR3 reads CASSTQVGRNEQFF. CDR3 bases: TGTGCCAGTAGTACACAAGTGGGGCGCAATGAGCAGTTCTTC.